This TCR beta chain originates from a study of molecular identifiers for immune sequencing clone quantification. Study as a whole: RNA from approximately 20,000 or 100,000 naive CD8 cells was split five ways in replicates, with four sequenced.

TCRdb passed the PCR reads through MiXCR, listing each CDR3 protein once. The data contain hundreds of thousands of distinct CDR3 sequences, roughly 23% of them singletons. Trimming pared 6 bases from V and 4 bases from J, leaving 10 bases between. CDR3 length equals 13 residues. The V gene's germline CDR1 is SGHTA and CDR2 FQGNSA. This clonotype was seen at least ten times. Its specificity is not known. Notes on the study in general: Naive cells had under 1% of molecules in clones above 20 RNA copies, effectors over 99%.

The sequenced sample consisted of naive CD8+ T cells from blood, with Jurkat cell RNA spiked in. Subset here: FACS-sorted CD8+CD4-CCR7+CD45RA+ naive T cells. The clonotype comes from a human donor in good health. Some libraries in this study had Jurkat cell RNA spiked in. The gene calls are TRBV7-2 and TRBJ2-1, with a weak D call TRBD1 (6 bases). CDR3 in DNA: TGTGCCAGCAGACCGGACAGTTACAATGAGCAGTTCTTC. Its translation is CASRPDSYNEQFF.